This is a list of T cell receptor beta chains from one sample in a study of blood T cell repertoires in COVID-19. Profiling relied on immunoSEQ multiplex PCR, and the TCRdb table lists in-frame clones only, not all of them. The sample lists approximately 100,000 clones, about two thirds occurring once. Sequences were obtained from peripheral blood. These receptors all stem from a human donor with acute or convalescent COVID-19. The donor label of this sample is uncertain. The CDR3 runs from the conserved cysteine through the conserved F or W. The D gene is left open where the match is weak. Size is stated for part of the rows, as once, few or many counts, or as a class when the clone is expanded.

clone size: once
V gene: TRBV27
D gene: TRBD1
J gene: TRBJ2-1
CDR3 protein: CASSPMAGQGIYNEQFF
CDR3 DNA: TGTGCCAGCAGTCCTATGGCGGGACAGGGGATCTACAATGAGCAGTTCTTC

clone size: -
V gene: TRBV7-9
D gene: -
J gene: TRBJ1-4
CDR3 protein: CASSFGVANEKLFF
CDR3 DNA: TGTGCCAGCAGCTTCGGGGTAGCTAATGAAAAACTGTTTTTT

clone size: many
V gene: TRBV7-2
D gene: TRBD1
J gene: TRBJ1-3
CDR3 protein: CASSLARQGGGGNTIYF
CDR3 DNA: TGTGCCAGCAGCTTAGCCCGACAGGGGGGAGGTGGAAACACCATATATTTT

clone size: few
V gene: TRBV27
D gene: TRBD1
J gene: TRBJ2-5
CDR3 protein: CASSLWGQKETQYF
CDR3 DNA: TGTGCCAGCAGTTTATGGGGACAGAAAGAGACCCAGTACTTC

clone size: -
V gene: TRBV6-1
D gene: -
J gene: TRBJ1-1
CDR3 protein: CASSEVQRATEAFF
CDR3 DNA: TGTGCCAGCAGTGAAGTTCAGCGGGCCACTGAAGCTTTCTTT

clone size: -
V gene: TRBV20-1
D gene: TRBD1
J gene: TRBJ1-1
CDR3 protein: CSASPPGQGERAFF
CDR3 DNA: TGCAGTGCTAGTCCCCCGGGACAGGGGGAGCGAGCTTTCTTT

clone size: -
V gene: TRBV11-2
D gene: TRBD1
J gene: TRBJ1-1
CDR3 protein: CASRFGTGDTEAFF
CDR3 DNA: TGTGCCAGCAGGTTTGGGACAGGGGACACTGAAGCTTTCTTT

clone size: -
V gene: TRBV20-1
D gene: TRBD1
J gene: TRBJ1-2
CDR3 protein: CSASVTRTGDSGYTF
CDR3 DNA: TGCAGTGCTAGTGTAACTCGGACAGGGGATTCCGGCTACACCTTC

clone size: -
V gene: TRBV28
D gene: TRBD1
J gene: TRBJ2-7
CDR3 protein: CASSIPRAGGTYEQYF
CDR3 DNA: TGTGCCAGCAGTATCCCGCGAGCAGGGGGTACCTACGAGCAGTACTTC

clone size: -
V gene: TRBV7-8
D gene: -
J gene: TRBJ2-2
CDR3 protein: CASSPKATRDTGELFF
CDR3 DNA: TGTGCCAGCAGCCCCAAAGCCACTCGGGACACCGGGGAGCTGTTTTTT

clone size: -
V gene: TRBV6-6
D gene: TRBD1
J gene: TRBJ2-5
CDR3 protein: CASSPVARQGVFQETQYF
CDR3 DNA: TGTGCCAGCAGTCCCGTAGCCAGACAGGGCGTTTTCCAAGAGACCCAGTACTTC

clone size: -
V gene: TRBV6-1
D gene: -
J gene: TRBJ1-6
CDR3 protein: CASSEGRGPWGSPLHF
CDR3 DNA: TGTGCCAGCAGTGAAGGCAGGGGACCGTGGGGTTCACCCCTCCACTTT

clone size: -
V gene: TRBV5-1
D gene: -
J gene: TRBJ1-2
CDR3 protein: CASSLDSYGYTF
CDR3 DNA: TGCGCCAGCAGCTTGGACAGCTATGGCTACACCTTC

clone size: few
V gene: TRBV5-1
D gene: -
J gene: TRBJ2-3
CDR3 protein: CASSLGLAVTDTQYF
CDR3 DNA: TGCGCCAGCAGCTTGGGGCTAGCAGTCACAGATACGCAGTATTTT

clone size: -
V gene: TRBV9
D gene: TRBD2
J gene: TRBJ2-1
CDR3 protein: CASSPLAGASYNEQFF
CDR3 DNA: TGTGCCAGCAGCCCACTAGCGGGGGCCTCGTACAATGAGCAGTTCTTC

clone size: -
V gene: TRBV24-1
D gene: -
J gene: TRBJ2-1
CDR3 protein: CATSGIGNGDNEQFF
CDR3 DNA: TGTGCCACCAGTGGAATCGGGAACGGGGACAATGAGCAGTTCTTC

clone size: -
V gene: TRBV18
D gene: TRBD2
J gene: TRBJ2-3
CDR3 protein: CASSPTGTSEHFTDTQYF
CDR3 DNA: TGTGCCAGCTCACCTACCGGGACTAGCGAGCACTTCACAGATACGCAGTATTTT

clone size: -
V gene: TRBV28
D gene: TRBD1
J gene: TRBJ2-1
CDR3 protein: CASMGQGTYNEQFF
CDR3 DNA: TGTGCCAGCATGGGACAGGGAACCTACAATGAGCAGTTCTTC

clone size: -
V gene: TRBV5-1
D gene: -
J gene: TRBJ1-1
CDR3 protein: CASSLQGTINTEAFF
CDR3 DNA: TGCGCCAGCAGCTTGCAGGGGACGATTAACACTGAAGCTTTCTTT

clone size: many
V gene: TRBV10-2
D gene: TRBD1
J gene: TRBJ1-1
CDR3 protein: CASSNRGNTEAFF
CDR3 DNA: TGCGCCAGCAGTAACAGGGGGAACACTGAAGCTTTCTTT

clone size: once
V gene: TRBV18
D gene: -
J gene: TRBJ2-5
CDR3 protein: CASSPRQVQGTQYF
CDR3 DNA: TGTGCCAGCTCACCACGACAGGTGCAAGGGACCCAGTACTTC

clone size: -
V gene: TRBV7-3
D gene: -
J gene: TRBJ1-1
CDR3 protein: CASSLDAGVGTEAFF
CDR3 DNA: TGTGCCAGCAGCTTAGATGCGGGTGTCGGAACTGAAGCTTTCTTT

clone size: -
V gene: TRBV7-9
D gene: TRBD1
J gene: TRBJ1-6
CDR3 protein: CASSQAGTGPSPLHF
CDR3 DNA: TGTGCCAGCAGCCAAGCCGGGACAGGGCCATCACCCCTCCACTTT

clone size: -
V gene: TRBV28
D gene: TRBD1
J gene: TRBJ1-5
CDR3 protein: CASSLGQAPYSNQPQHF
CDR3 DNA: TGTGCCAGCAGTTTAGGACAGGCTCCTTATAGCAATCAGCCCCAGCATTTT

clone size: -
V gene: TRBV24-1
D gene: TRBD1
J gene: TRBJ2-5
CDR3 protein: CATSNAGQGAETQYF
CDR3 DNA: TGTGCCACCAGTAACGCGGGACAGGGGGCCGAGACCCAGTACTTC

clone size: few
V gene: TRBV5-1
D gene: TRBD1
J gene: TRBJ1-6
CDR3 protein: CASRDTGGAGSPLHF
CDR3 DNA: TGCGCCAGCAGGGATACAGGGGGCGCGGGTTCACCCCTCCACTTT

clone size: once
V gene: TRBV7-9
D gene: -
J gene: TRBJ1-1
CDR3 protein: CASSLDRWNTEAFF
CDR3 DNA: TGTGCCAGCAGCTTAGATCGGTGGAACACTGAAGCTTTCTTT

clone size: -
V gene: TRBV4-2
D gene: -
J gene: TRBJ1-2
CDR3 protein: CASSQDLVGGVVNYNYGYTF
CDR3 DNA: TGTGCCAGCAGCCAAGATTTGGTAGGGGGGGTCGTCAATTATAACTATGGCTACACCTTC

clone size: -
V gene: TRBV15
D gene: TRBD1
J gene: TRBJ2-7
CDR3 protein: CATSRDRAGQGYEQYF
CDR3 DNA: TGTGCCACCAGCAGAGATCGTGCCGGACAGGGCTACGAGCAGTACTTC

clone size: -
V gene: TRBV4-2
D gene: TRBD1
J gene: TRBJ1-4
CDR3 protein: CASSLEGQGDEKLFF
CDR3 DNA: TGTGCCAGCAGCCTAGAAGGACAGGGAGACGAAAAACTGTTTTTT

clone size: -
V gene: TRBV29-1
D gene: -
J gene: TRBJ1-2
CDR3 protein: CSVVVQSYGYTF
CDR3 DNA: TGCAGCGTTGTAGTACAGAGCTATGGCTACACCTTC

clone size: few
V gene: TRBV7-9
D gene: -
J gene: TRBJ1-1
CDR3 protein: CASSKDSVTEAFF
CDR3 DNA: TGTGCCAGCAGCAAGGACAGCGTCACTGAAGCTTTCTTT

clone size: -
V gene: TRBV19
D gene: -
J gene: TRBJ1-2
CDR3 protein: CASSIGGTLNYGYTF
CDR3 DNA: TGTGCCAGTAGTATAGGCGGTACTCTTAACTATGGCTACACCTTC

clone size: -
V gene: TRBV7-8
D gene: -
J gene: TRBJ2-3
CDR3 protein: CASTHGSIDTQYF
CDR3 DNA: TGTGCCAGCACCCACGGTTCCATAGATACGCAGTATTTT

clone size: -
V gene: TRBV7-9
D gene: -
J gene: TRBJ2-5
CDR3 protein: CASSLMGARETQYF
CDR3 DNA: TGTGCCAGCAGCTTAATGGGGGCAAGGGAGACCCAGTACTTC

clone size: -
V gene: TRBV7-2
D gene: -
J gene: TRBJ1-5
CDR3 protein: CASSPGGSNQPQHF
CDR3 DNA: TGTGCCAGCAGCCCCGGGGGTAGCAATCAGCCCCAGCATTTT

clone size: -
V gene: TRBV4-1
D gene: TRBD1
J gene: TRBJ2-7
CDR3 protein: CASSQEGQGFYEQYF
CDR3 DNA: TGCGCCAGCAGCCAAGAAGGACAGGGGTTCTACGAGCAGTACTTC

clone size: -
V gene: TRBV5-1
D gene: TRBD1
J gene: TRBJ1-1
CDR3 protein: CASSLFDRDTEAFF
CDR3 DNA: TGCGCCAGCAGCTTGTTCGACAGGGACACTGAAGCTTTCTTT

clone size: -
V gene: TRBV5-1
D gene: -
J gene: TRBJ1-1
CDR3 protein: CASSASRVEGTEAFF
CDR3 DNA: TGCGCCAGCAGCGCATCCAGAGTGGAGGGCACTGAAGCTTTCTTT

clone size: -
V gene: TRBV30
D gene: TRBD2
J gene: TRBJ2-3
CDR3 protein: CAWGRRTSGVLLNADTQYF
CDR3 DNA: TGTGCCTGGGGTAGACGGACTAGCGGGGTCCTCCTGAATGCAGATACGCAGTATTTT

clone size: -
V gene: TRBV12-5
D gene: TRBD1
J gene: TRBJ2-3
CDR3 protein: CASGLKDRGYTDTQYF
CDR3 DNA: TGTGCTAGTGGTTTAAAGGACAGGGGCTACACAGATACGCAGTATTTT

clone size: -
V gene: TRBV4-1
D gene: -
J gene: TRBJ2-7
CDR3 protein: CASSQPSAGGTYEQYF
CDR3 DNA: TGCGCCAGCAGCCAACCCTCGGCAGGGGGGACCTACGAGCAGTACTTC

clone size: -
V gene: TRBV6-5
D gene: -
J gene: TRBJ2-3
CDR3 protein: CASSYLAFTDTQYF
CDR3 DNA: TGTGCCAGCAGTTACCTAGCTTTCACAGATACGCAGTATTTT

clone size: -
V gene: TRBV5-1
D gene: TRBD1
J gene: TRBJ1-1
CDR3 protein: CASSQGQDSLNTEAFF
CDR3 DNA: TGCGCCAGCAGCCAGGGACAGGATTCACTGAACACTGAAGCTTTCTTT

clone size: many
V gene: TRBV28
D gene: -
J gene: TRBJ1-1
CDR3 protein: CASTRHPANTEAFF
CDR3 DNA: TGTGCCAGCACGAGACACCCCGCGAACACTGAAGCTTTCTTT

clone size: few
V gene: TRBV6-5
D gene: TRBD2
J gene: TRBJ2-1
CDR3 protein: CASRWTSGYNEQFF
CDR3 DNA: TGTGCCAGCAGGTGGACTAGCGGCTACAATGAGCAGTTCTTC

clone size: -
V gene: TRBV6-5
D gene: -
J gene: TRBJ1-6
CDR3 protein: CASSYEAARGASPLHF
CDR3 DNA: TGTGCCAGCAGTTACGAGGCAGCCCGAGGCGCTTCACCCCTCCACTTT

clone size: -
V gene: TRBV6-6
D gene: -
J gene: TRBJ1-2
CDR3 protein: CASREVYGYTF
CDR3 DNA: TGTGCCAGCAGGGAGGTCTATGGCTACACCTTC

clone size: -
V gene: TRBV3-1/TRBV3-2
D gene: -
J gene: TRBJ2-5
CDR3 protein: CASSYQRPQETQYF
CDR3 DNA: TGTGCCAGCAGCTACCAGCGCCCTCAAGAGACCCAGTACTTC

clone size: -
V gene: TRBV7-9
D gene: TRBD1
J gene: TRBJ1-2
CDR3 protein: CASSLGGGAGYGYTF
CDR3 DNA: TGTGCCAGCAGCTTAGGAGGGGGCGCCGGCTATGGCTACACCTTC

clone size: -
V gene: TRBV6-6
D gene: TRBD1
J gene: TRBJ1-4
CDR3 protein: CASSDGAGGEKLFF
CDR3 DNA: TGTGCCAGCAGTGACGGGGCAGGGGGGGAAAAACTGTTTTTT

clone size: few
V gene: TRBV11-2
D gene: -
J gene: TRBJ2-2
CDR3 protein: CATRLQGLSGELFF
CDR3 DNA: TGTGCCACAAGATTACAGGGATTGAGCGGGGAGCTGTTTTTT

clone size: -
V gene: TRBV6-5
D gene: -
J gene: TRBJ1-2
CDR3 protein: CASSIGGYGYTF
CDR3 DNA: TGTGCCAGCAGTATAGGAGGTTATGGCTACACCTTC

clone size: -
V gene: TRBV10-3
D gene: -
J gene: TRBJ2-5
CDR3 protein: CAISESYRVEETQYF
CDR3 DNA: TGTGCCATCAGTGAGTCGTACAGGGTGGAGGAGACCCAGTACTTC